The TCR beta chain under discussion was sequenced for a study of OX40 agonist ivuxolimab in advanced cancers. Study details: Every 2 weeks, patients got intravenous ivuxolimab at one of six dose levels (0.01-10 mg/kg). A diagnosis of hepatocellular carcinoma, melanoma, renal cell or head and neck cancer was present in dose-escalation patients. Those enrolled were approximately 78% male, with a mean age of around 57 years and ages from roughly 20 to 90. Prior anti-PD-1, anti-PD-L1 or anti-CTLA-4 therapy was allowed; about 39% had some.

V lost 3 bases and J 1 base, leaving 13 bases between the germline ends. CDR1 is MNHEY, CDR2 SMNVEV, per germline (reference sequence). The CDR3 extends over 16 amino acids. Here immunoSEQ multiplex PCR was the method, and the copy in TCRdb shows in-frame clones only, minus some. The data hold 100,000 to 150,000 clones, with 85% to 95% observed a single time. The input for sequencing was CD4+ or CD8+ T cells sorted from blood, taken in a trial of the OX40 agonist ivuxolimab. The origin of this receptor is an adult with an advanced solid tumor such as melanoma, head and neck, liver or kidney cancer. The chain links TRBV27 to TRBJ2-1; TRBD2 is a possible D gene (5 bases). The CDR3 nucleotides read TGTGCCAGCAGTTTTTGGGCGGGCTTGTCCTACAATGAGCAGTTCTTC. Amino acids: CASSFWAGLSYNEQFF.